A single TCR beta chain is shown here with its context. V was clipped by 8 bases and J by 0 bases, with 8 bases between them. The germline gives CDR1 LNHDA, CDR2 SQIVND (reference sequence). This CDR3 has 14 amino acids. This specimen belongs to a study of blood T cell repertoires in COVID-19. In the study overall: Some COVID-19 samples were acute and others convalescent; all came from the United States, Italy and Spain. Sources were T cells, B-cell-depleted T cells, or PBMCs; the material itself was cDNA or gDNA.

Assay: immunoSEQ multiplex PCR; the TCRdb copy retains only in-frame clones and omits some. This sample has about 170,000 clones, with approximately 80% found just once. The origin of this receptor is a woman between 40 and 50 years old with COVID-19, enrolled during active disease. The chain joins TRBV19 to TRBJ1-6; D not certain. What was sequenced was peripheral blood. CDR3 protein: CASHHSSYNSPLHF. The CDR3 nucleotides read TGTGCCAGTCATCACAGCTCCTATAATTCACCCCTCCACTTT. The variable domain in full, with the rest retrieved from reference TRBV19 and TRBJ1-6, is DGGITQSPKYLFRKEGQNVTLSCEQNLNHDAMYWYRQDPGQGLRLIYYSQIVNDFQKGDIAEGYSVSREKKESFPLTVTSAQKNPTAFYLCASHHSSYNSPLHFGNGTRLTVT.